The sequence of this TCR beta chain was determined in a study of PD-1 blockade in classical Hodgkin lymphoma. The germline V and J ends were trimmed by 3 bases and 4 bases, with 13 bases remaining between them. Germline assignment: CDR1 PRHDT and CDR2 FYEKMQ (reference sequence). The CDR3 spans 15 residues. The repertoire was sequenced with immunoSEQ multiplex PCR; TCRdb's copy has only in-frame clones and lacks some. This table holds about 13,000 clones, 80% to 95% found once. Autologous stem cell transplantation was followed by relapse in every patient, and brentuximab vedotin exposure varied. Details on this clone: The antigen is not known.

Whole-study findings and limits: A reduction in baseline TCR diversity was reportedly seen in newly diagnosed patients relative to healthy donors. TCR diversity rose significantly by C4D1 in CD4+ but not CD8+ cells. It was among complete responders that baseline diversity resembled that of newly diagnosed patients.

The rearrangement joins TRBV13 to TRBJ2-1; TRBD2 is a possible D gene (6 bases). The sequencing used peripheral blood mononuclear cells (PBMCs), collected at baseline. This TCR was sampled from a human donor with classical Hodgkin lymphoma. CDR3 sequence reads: CASSFTGESYNEQFF. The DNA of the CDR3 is TGTGCCAGCAGCTTCACGGGGGAGAGTTACAATGAGCAGTTCTTC.